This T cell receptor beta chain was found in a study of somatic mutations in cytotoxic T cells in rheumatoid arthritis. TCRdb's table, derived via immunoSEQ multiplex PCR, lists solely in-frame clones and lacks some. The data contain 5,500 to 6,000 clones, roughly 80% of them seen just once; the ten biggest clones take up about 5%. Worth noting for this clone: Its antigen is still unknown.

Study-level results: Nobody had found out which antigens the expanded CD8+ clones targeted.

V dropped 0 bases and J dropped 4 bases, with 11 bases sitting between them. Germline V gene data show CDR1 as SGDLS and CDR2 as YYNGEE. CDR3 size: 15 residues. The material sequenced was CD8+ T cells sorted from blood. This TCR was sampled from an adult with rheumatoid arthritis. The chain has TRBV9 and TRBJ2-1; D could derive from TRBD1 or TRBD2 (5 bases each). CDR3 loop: CASSVGPGSYNEQFF. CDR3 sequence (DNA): TGTGCCAGCAGCGTAGGCCCAGGGAGTTACAATGAGCAGTTCTTC.